This T cell receptor delta chain derives from a study of Vδ1+ human thymocytes. Study-level points and caveats: Donors shared many TRG clonotypes but few TRD clonotypes. Approximately 19% of thymic delta-chain sequences were Vdelta2, with few Vdelta3, unlike blood Vdelta1+ controls. In the thymus, TRG and TRD repertoires looked highly polyclonal with Gaussian CDR3 lengths.

The template was reverse-transcribed extracted RNA. Pooled V-gene forward primers with one constant-region reverse primer generated the CDR3 amplicons by multiplex PCR. TCRdb applied CATT to the multiplex PCR reads for clone calling. Of 50,000 to 60,000 delta-chain clones in the sample, less than 15% were seen once. Germline V gene data show CDR1 as TSWWSYY and CDR2 as QGS. The CDR3 is 25 amino acids. The V segment lost 4 bases and the J segment 3 bases; nucleotides outside the gene matches: 32. Sorted Vdelta1+ thymocytes were about 97% to 99.6% pure. This clone came up a few times. The antigen is undetermined.

Sequencing was done on a sample of Vdelta1+ gamma-delta thymocytes from the thymus. As for subset: FACS-sorted CD3+ TCRalphabeta- TCRVdelta1+ TCRVdelta2- thymocytes. The rearrangement uses TRDV1 and TRDJ1; TRDD3 aligns across 13 bases. The clonotype was recovered from a girl less than two years old who had congenital heart surgery. The CDR3 DNA reads TGTGCTCTTGGGGCAAGTTGGGTTTACAGGCCCTTACTGGGGGATACGCTTGATAGGGCCGATAAACTCATCTTT. This encodes CALGASWVYRPLLGDTLDRADKLIF.